This T cell receptor (beta chain) was observed in a study of blood T cell repertoires in COVID-19. The overall study: Acute and convalescent COVID-19 specimens originated in the United States, Italy and Spain. PBMCs, B-cell-depleted T cells, or T cells provided the cDNA or gDNA that made up the material.

This CDR3 contains 16 residues. Trimming stripped 2 bases from V and 2 bases from J, with 13 bases between. Looked up from germline, CDR1 is SGHRS and CDR2 is YFSETQ. In the original workflow: Counts of nucleated cells, estimated from reference gene primer amplification, were obtained. Sequencing was performed with immunoSEQ multiplex PCR; in TCRdb, only in-frame clones are kept and a portion is missing. V, J and clone size were drawn from that table, and D and trimming were deduced from the DNA. The sample has 95,000 or so clones; about nine tenths are singletons. The receptor was isolated from a woman between 70 and 85 years old with acute or convalescent COVID-19. The rearrangement links TRBV5-1 to TRBJ2-2; possible D gene TRBD2, 5 bases. Sequencing input: peripheral blood. The CDR3 loop is CASSLRPGSNTGELFF. The CDR3 coding sequence is TGCGCCAGCAGCTTACGTCCGGGGAGTAACACCGGGGAGCTGTTTTTT.